The text below deals with one T cell receptor beta chain. The source of the sample is a study of cytomegalovirus exposure and HLA in healthy donors. Study in general: Samples from HLA-typed donors yielded around 85 million unique TCRs in an early data release.

The PCR ran on 60 Vbeta and 13 Jbeta primers. Original handling: Per a later analysis, the number of unique TCR beta chains was around 80 million, of which around 10 million were shared. The data were produced by immunoSEQ multiplex PCR, yet TCRdb's version contains in-frame clones alone and is incomplete. V, J and clone size are those of that table, while D and trimming were read from the DNA. The table shows some 120,000 clones, with 70% to 75% occurring only once. Trimming at V came to 0 bases and at J to 7 bases, leaving 9 bases not matched to a gene. This CDR3 region has 15 residues. Germline V gives CDR1 SGHRS, CDR2 YFSETQ.

This receptor was identified in a man under 40 in good health and CMV-seronegative. Sequenced material: PBMCs. This rearrangement joins TRBV5-1 to TRBJ2-7; 8 nucleotides line up with TRBD1. The DNA of the CDR3 is TGCGCCAGCAGCTTGGAAGGACAGGGCACCCAGGAGCAGTACTTC. Protein sequence: CASSLEGQGTQEQYF.